Below are 20 T cell receptor beta chains sequenced from a single sample in a study of radiation and T cells in renal cell carcinoma (dated by TCRdb to about 2020). The library was obtained by the immunoSEQ multiplex PCR assay. This immuneACCESS table, as held by TCRdb, lists in-frame sequences with V and J called but not all clones. Of the missing ones, under half trace to an unresolved V gene in checked studies; the others have no known cause. Within this sample are more than 65,000 clones, with 65% to 90% of them counted one time only. The top ten hold 22% of the sample. The sample's time point label, in plain terms: blood 2 weeks post-SBRT. Reading the label with the study, this specimen's treatment or condition is: 15 Gy SBRT to primary tumor, nephrectomy 4 weeks later. The material was blood, obtained from a patient whose treatment included radiotherapy and nephrectomy. These receptor sequences come from a woman aged 50 to 60 with renal cell carcinoma.

This CDR3 is CASSLEAGWSNIQYF. The CDR3 DNA sequence: TGCGCCAGCAGCTTGGAGGCAGGATGGTCAAACATTCAGTACTTC. V is TRBV5-1 and J is TRBJ2-4; D gene uncertain. CDR1 is SGHRS, CDR2 YFSETQ, per germline. Trimming removed 0 bases from V and 6 bases from J, with 13 bases in between. The CDR3 extends over 15 amino acids.

V is TRBV9 and J is TRBJ2-1; D unresolved. The CDR3 has 15 residues. Germline lookup yields CDR1 SGDLS and CDR2 YYNGEE. The V end was cut by 3 bases, the J end by 1 base, with 11 bases between. The CDR3: CASSEEWGSYNEQFF. CDR3 nucleotide sequence: TGTGCCAGCAGCGAGGAATGGGGATCCTACAATGAGCAGTTCTTC. The variable domain in full, completed from reference TRBV9 and TRBJ2-1, reads DSGVTQTPKHLITATGQRVTLRCSPRSGDLSVYWYQQSLDQGLQFLIQYYNGEERAKGNILERFSAQQFPDLHSELNLSSLELGDSALYFCASSEEWGSYNEQFFGPGTRLTVL.

The chain uses TRBV28 and TRBJ2-5; tentatively, D is TRBD1 or TRBD2 (5 bases each). V was clipped by 5 bases and J by 5 bases, with 18 bases between them. This CDR3 has 15 residues. Germline V CDR1 and CDR2: MDHEN, SYDVKM. Here the CDR3 DNA reads TGTGCCAGCAGTCCCCAGGGACGGGTGGGGGAGACCCAGTACTTC. Residues: CASSPQGRVGETQYF.

The chain carries TRBV7-8 and TRBJ2-2; D gene unclear. The CDR3 covers 14 residues. In germline, CDR1 is SGHVS, CDR2 FQNEAQ. Deletions cut 3 bases from V and 5 bases from J, with 10 bases between. Here the CDR3 reads CASSFGWGTGELFF. CDR3 DNA sequence: TGTGCCAGCAGCTTTGGGTGGGGAACCGGGGAGCTGTTTTTT.

The chain has TRBV7-2 and TRBJ2-1; the D gene is possibly TRBD1 (5 bases). There are 16 residues in the CDR3. Germline lookup yields CDR1 SGHTA and CDR2 FQGNSA. V was cut by 1 base and J by 0 bases, with 10 bases left in between. The CDR3 is CASSLDRQNSYNEQFF. CDR3 nucleotides: TGTGCCAGCAGCTTAGATAGACAGAACTCCTACAATGAGCAGTTCTTC.

This clone was counted a single time. The chain carries TRBV27 and TRBJ2-7, with D unclear. The ends were cut back, 5 bases at V and 0 bases at J, with 20 bases in the middle. The CDR3 loop spans 17 amino acids. Germline CDR1 and CDR2: MNHEY and SMNVEV (reference sequence). CDR3 DNA: TGTGCCAGCAGTCCTAAAGCCAGTGGCCTGAGCTCCTACGAGCAGTACTTC. This gives the protein CASSPKASGLSSYEQYF.

The rearrangement joins TRBV18 to TRBJ1-5; perhaps TRBD1 as D (6 bases). CDR3 size: 14 residues. V was shortened by 5 bases and J by 3 bases, with 11 bases between the two germline ends. The germline CDR1 and CDR2 sequences are KGHSH and LQKENI. In DNA form, the CDR3 reads TGTGCCAGCTCAGATACAGGGTACAATCAGCCCCAGCATTTT. Encoded protein: CASSDTGYNQPQHF. Full variable domain (missing parts from reference TRBV18 and TRBJ1-5): NAGVMQNPRHLVRRRGQEARLRCSPMKGHSHVYWYRQLPEEGLKFMVYLQKENIIDESGMPKERFSAEFPKEGPSILRIQQVVRGDSAAYFCASSDTGYNQPQHFGDGTRLSIL.

The chain couples TRBV9 to TRBJ2-2; 7 nucleotides line up with TRBD1. The CDR3 consists of 16 residues. Germline trimming cut 0 bases from V and 2 bases from J; bases unmatched to any gene: 4. CDR1 SGDLS and CDR2 YYNGEE come from the germline V gene. The CDR3, as DNA: TGTGCCAGCAGCGTAGTCGGGACAGCCAACACCGGGGAGCTGTTTTTT. This encodes CASSVVGTANTGELFF.

This clone was seen just once. This rearrangement joins TRBV13 to TRBJ1-6, with D uncertain. The CDR3 sequence is 16 residues long. V was clipped by 2 bases and J by 4 bases, with 12 bases between them. Germline CDR1 PRHDT, CDR2 FYEKMQ (reference sequence). The CDR3 nucleotides read TGTGCCAGCAGCTTATTGGGGTCAGAGTATAATTCACCCCTCCACTTT. Its translation: CASSLLGSEYNSPLHF.

The rearrangement uses TRBV10-1 and TRBJ2-5, with 9 bases identical to TRBD2. The CDR3 totals 15 residues. Germline V lookup: CDR1 WNHNN, CDR2 SYGVQD (reference sequence). The J segment lost 2 bases and the V segment lost 5 bases, leaving 6 bases of the junction unmatched. CDR3 nucleotides: TGCGCCAGCAGTCCGACTAGCGGACCACAAGAGACCCAGTACTTC. Amino acid sequence: CASSPTSGPQETQYF.

A remark on this clone: Other DNA sequences in this specimen translate into the identical CDR3. V is TRBV18 and J is TRBJ2-1; 12 bases are shared with TRBD2. The CDR3 is 14 amino acids. The V gene's germline CDR1 is KGHSH and CDR2 LQKENI. V dropped 5 bases and J dropped 5; count of bases not matched to a gene: 1. CDR3 nucleotide sequence: TGTGCCAGCTCAAGGACTAGCGGGGACAATGAGCAGTTCTTC. Protein product: CASSRTSGDNEQFF.

The chain is built from TRBV27 and TRBJ2-1; no firm D call. Germline V gene sequence: CDR1 MNHEY, CDR2 SMNVEV (reference sequence). The V gene lost 7 bases and the J gene lost 7 bases, with 23 bases spanning the gap. The CDR3 extends over 16 amino acids. The CDR3 loop reads CASTWVWRPRTNEQFF. CDR3 DNA: TGTGCCAGCACCTGGGTCTGGCGCCCTAGGACGAATGAGCAGTTCTTC.

The J gene is TRBJ2-7, the V gene TRBV6-6, with D maybe TRBD2 (6 bases). Looked up from germline, CDR1 is MNHNY and CDR2 is SVGAGI (reference sequence). The CDR3 runs 14 residues. V was clipped by 2 bases and J by 5 bases, with 13 bases between them. CDR3 sequence reads: CASSYTGEENEQYF. CDR3 coding DNA: TGTGCCAGCAGTTACACGGGGGAGGAGAACGAGCAGTACTTC.

The chain carries TRBV1 and TRBJ2-1; the table's D call TRBD2 went unverified against the DNA. TRBV1 is a listed pseudogene. This CDR3 is built from 19 residues. CDR3 region: CTSSPPTSGRAQVLTEQFF. Here the CDR3 DNA reads TGCACCAGCAGCCCACCGACTAGCGGGAGGGCCCAAGTTCTAACTGAGCAGTTCTTC.

The chain recombines TRBV5-1 with TRBJ2-2; 12 bases match TRBD2. The CDR3 extends over 17 amino acids. Unmatched junction bases numbered 7, after V lost 1 base and J lost 6 bases. Germline V gives CDR1 SGHRS, CDR2 YFSETQ. For the CDR3, the DNA is TGCGCCAGCAGCTTGTCGGCTAGCGGGGGGGAAGCCGGGGAGCTGTTTTTT. Translating it yields CASSLSASGGEAGELFF.

This chain links TRBV7-2 with TRBJ1-3; D perhaps matches TRBD1 (5 bases). The germline gives CDR1 SGHTA, CDR2 FQGNSA. V lost 5 bases, J lost 4 bases, and 15 bases lay in between. This CDR3 comprises 15 residues. Here the CDR3 DNA reads TGTGCCAGCAGCCTTACAGGAATCCACGGAAACACCATATATTTT. Its protein product is CASSLTGIHGNTIYF. The whole variable domain, filled in from reference TRBV7-2 and TRBJ1-3, reads GAGVSQSPSNKVTEKGKDVELRCDPISGHTALYWYRQSLGQGLEFLIYFQGNSAPDKSGLPSDRFSAERTGGSVSTLTIQRTQQEDSAVYLCASSLTGIHGNTIYFGEGSWLTVV.

The genes are TRBV5-1 and TRBJ2-5; D perhaps matches TRBD1 (5 bases). The CDR3 is 15 residues long. V gave up 0 bases and J gave up 5 bases, with 14 bases separating them. Per the germline V gene, CDR1 is SGHRS and CDR2 is YFSETQ. CDR3 protein: CASSLDGSDKETQYF. The DNA for the CDR3 is TGCGCCAGCAGCTTGGATGGTTCGGACAAGGAGACCCAGTACTTC.

V and J are TRBV25-1 and TRBJ2-5, with 8 bases lining up with TRBD2. This CDR3 is 15 amino acids long. Germline V gene lookup returns CDR1 MGHDK and CDR2 SYGVNS. Trimming at V came to 4 bases and at J to 2 bases, leaving 6 bases not matched to a gene. Written as DNA, the CDR3 is TGTGCCAGCAGTGCCGGACTAGCCCTTCAAGAGACCCAGTACTTC. Residues: CASSAGLALQETQYF.

This clone appeared a few times. The V gene is TRBV27, the J gene TRBJ2-7; the D is unclear. The V end lost 7 bases, the J end lost 9 bases, and 10 bases lay between the germline ends. Germline V gene sequence: CDR1 MNHEY, CDR2 SMNVEV (reference sequence). This CDR3 is built from 10 residues. CDR3 sequence (DNA): TGTGCCAGCATCCCGAGTCGGCAGTACTTC. Translating it yields CASIPSRQYF.

The chain is built from TRBV5-1 and TRBJ1-1, with TRBD1 matching over 11 bases. From germline, CDR1 is SGHRS and CDR2 YFSETQ. The CDR3 is 15 residues long. The V segment lost 4 bases and the J segment 7 bases; nucleotides outside the gene matches: 9. CDR3 bases: TGCGCCAGCAGCACACAAGGACAGGGGGCTGATGAAGCTTTCTTT. This encodes CASSTQGQGADEAFF.